The 2 T cell receptor beta chains below come from one sample, sequenced in a study of T cells in Graves' hyperthyroidism and ophthalmopathy. Amplification of TCR beta CDR3 regions used RNA as the template. The TCR CDR3 was amplified in a first-round RT-PCR using the HTBI primer set. One entry per CDR3 protein, called by TCRdb with MiXCR from the multiplex PCR reads. In the table there are 600,000 or so distinct CDR3 sequences, over 12% of which are singletons. Specimen: blood. The receptors shown here come from a woman under 30 with Graves' ophthalmopathy.

This clonotype was observed many times. V is TRBV6-1 and J is TRBJ2-3; 7 nucleotides line up with TRBD1. Unmatched junction bases numbered 2, after V lost 0 bases and J lost 5 bases. Germline V CDR1 and CDR2: MNHNS, SASEGT. This CDR3 is 14 amino acids long. Here the CDR3 reads CASSEAHRGDTQYF. The CDR3 nucleotides read TGTGCCAGCAGTGAAGCGCACAGGGGAGATACGCAGTATTTT.

This clonotype was observed many times. The chain joins TRBV6-1 to TRBJ2-1; D is uncertain. Germline V gene sequence: CDR1 MNHNS, CDR2 SASEGT. The CDR3 covers 13 residues. Between the trimmed V and J ends, which lost 11 bases and 2 bases, there was a span of 13 bases. As DNA, the CDR3 is TGTGCCTTCTTCTCCTACACCTACAATGAGCAGTTCTTC. As protein: CAFFSYTYNEQFF.